Listed below are T cell receptor beta chains from one sample, sequenced in a study of PD-1 blockade in mismatch repair-deficient tumors. Profiled with immunoSEQ multiplex PCR; TCRdb holds only in-frame clones, not every one. The repertoire holds under 85,000 clones, around 80% seen once, with roughly 5.1% in the top ten. The material sequenced was peripheral blood, taken 2 weeks after starting pembrolizumab. The receptors originated from an adult with mismatch repair-deficient cancer. Each CDR3 is given with its conserved first and last residue. Fields, in order: J gene, D gene, clone size, V gene, CDR3 protein, CDR3 DNA. A D gene is named only where the DNA matches it firmly. A row's size may be missing; if present it is once, few, many or a size class.

>TRBJ2-7|TRBD1|.|TRBV5-6
CASSSWFSQGAYEQYF
TGTGCCAGCAGCTCTTGGTTCAGTCAGGGGGCCTACGAGCAGTACTTC
>TRBJ2-1|.|.|TRBV5-1
CASSLTSYPDNEQFF
TGCGCCAGCAGCTTGACTAGCTACCCAGACAATGAGCAGTTCTTC
>TRBJ2-7|TRBD1|.|TRBV5-1
CASSLAGRGHNEQYF
TGCGCCAGCAGCTTGGCCGGTAGGGGGCATAACGAGCAGTACTTC
>TRBJ2-3|.|.|TRBV9
CASSAGPASTDTQYF
TGTGCCAGCAGCGCAGGTCCGGCGAGCACAGATACGCAGTATTTT
>TRBJ1-1|.|.|TRBV4-3
CASSRTARMNTEAFF
TGCGCCAGCAGCCGAACGGCACGGATGAACACTGAAGCTTTCTTT
>TRBJ1-4|.|.|TRBV30
CAWSVRSPEKLFF
TGTGCCTGGAGTGTACGGTCTCCGGAAAAACTGTTTTTT
>TRBJ1-1|TRBD1|.|TRBV7-3
CASSISGQANTEAFF
TGTGCCAGCAGCATTTCTGGACAGGCCAACACTGAAGCTTTCTTT
>TRBJ2-3|TRBD2|once|TRBV5-6
CASSSMTSGSSDTQYF
TGTGCCAGCAGCTCGATGACTAGCGGGAGCTCAGATACGCAGTATTTT
>TRBJ2-1|TRBD2|.|TRBV5-4
CASSSGTSGSNEQFF
TGTGCCAGCAGCTCCGGGACTAGCGGGAGCAATGAGCAGTTCTTC
>TRBJ2-7|.|few|TRBV20-1
CSASDRDWQYF
TGCAGTGCCTCAGACCGGGACTGGCAGTACTTC
>TRBJ1-3|.|.|TRBV20-1
CSAPAGNTIYF
TGCAGTGCCCCGGCAGGAAACACCATATATTTT
>TRBJ2-1|.|.|TRBV28
CASSTDSYNEQFF
TGTGCCAGCAGTACGGACAGCTACAATGAGCAGTTCTTC
>TRBJ2-7|.|.|TRBV20-1
CSARDLGEQYF
TGCAGTGCTAGAGATCTTGGTGAGCAGTACTTC
>TRBJ2-7|TRBD2|.|TRBV5-4
CASSLGTSASYEQYF
TGTGCCAGCAGCTTGGGGACTAGCGCCTCCTACGAGCAGTACTTC
>TRBJ1-5|TRBD1|.|TRBV5-6
CASSFRGGNQPQHF
TGTGCCAGCAGCTTCAGGGGGGGCAATCAGCCCCAGCATTTT
>TRBJ2-7|.|.|TRBV5-4
CASSFGRVSEQYF
TGTGCCAGCAGCTTTGGCAGGGTTAGCGAGCAGTACTTC
>TRBJ2-1|TRBD2|.|TRBV4-1
CASSLTTMGGSYNEQFF
TGCGCCAGCAGCCTCACAACCATGGGAGGGTCCTACAATGAGCAGTTCTTC
>TRBJ1-1|.|.|TRBV21-1
CARRWANTEAFF
TGTGCCAGGCGGTGGGCAAACACTGAAGCTTTCTTT
>TRBJ2-7|TRBD2|.|TRBV7-6
CASSPLAGEGAEQYF
TGTGCCAGCAGCCCCTTAGCGGGAGAGGGCGCCGAGCAGTACTTC
>TRBJ2-3|TRBD2|once|TRBV29-1
CSVVAGGSDTQYF
TGCAGCGTTGTAGCGGGAGGGTCTGATACGCAGTATTTT
>TRBJ2-7|.|.|TRBV13
CASSSRRGVSYEQYF
TGTGCCAGCAGCTCCCGGCGGGGCGTCTCCTACGAGCAGTACTTC
>TRBJ2-7|TRBD1|.|TRBV19
CASSLERIGQEFYEQYF
TGTGCCAGTAGTTTAGAGCGGATAGGACAGGAGTTCTACGAGCAGTACTTC
>TRBJ2-7|.|.|TRBV27
CASSLSGPGNYEQYF
TGTGCCAGCAGTTTATCCGGGCCGGGGAACTACGAGCAGTACTTC
>TRBJ2-3|.|.|TRBV2
CASSKGSGTLSKIRDTQYF
TGTGCCAGCAGTAAGGGATCCGGGACTCTATCTAAGATTAGGGATACGCAGTATTTT
>TRBJ1-2|TRBD1|.|TRBV5-4
CASSPEPGQPNF
TGTGCCAGCAGCCCCGAACCGGGACAGCCTAACTTC
>TRBJ2-1|.|.|TRBV5-1
CATGITSYNEQFF
TGCGCCACCGGGATTACCTCCTACAATGAGCAGTTCTTC
>TRBJ2-5|.|.|TRBV18
CASSPVRDRQETQYF
TGTGCCAGCTCACCAGTCCGCGACAGGCAAGAGACCCAGTACTTC
>TRBJ1-2|TRBD1|once|TRBV10-3
CAISESRDSDVYGYTF
TGTGCCATCAGTGAGTCGCGGGACAGCGATGTCTATGGCTACACCTTC
>TRBJ1-1|TRBD1|few|TRBV11-3
CASSPERGLNTEAFF
TGTGCCAGCAGCCCCGAGAGGGGGCTGAACACTGAAGCTTTCTTT
>TRBJ2-7|TRBD1|.|TRBV10-3
CAISEPGGSSEQYF
TGTGCCATCAGTGAGCCAGGGGGCAGCTCCGAGCAGTACTTC
>TRBJ1-3|.|.|TRBV11-2
CASSLSGLGNTIYF
TGTGCCAGCAGCTTATCAGGGTTGGGAAACACCATATATTTT
>TRBJ2-1|TRBD2|once|TRBV5-4
CASSPEASGNQQFF
TGTGCCAGCAGCCCGGAGGCTAGCGGGAATCAGCAGTTCTTC
>TRBJ2-5|.|few|TRBV5-1
CASGQGPQETQYF
TGCGCCAGCGGCCAGGGTCCCCAAGAGACCCAGTACTTC
>TRBJ2-5|TRBD2|.|TRBV19
CASSPQREGTQYF
TGTGCCAGTAGCCCTCAGCGGGAGGGGACCCAGTACTTC
>TRBJ2-7|TRBD2|.|TRBV30
CAWSKGLAGVAEQYF
TGTGCCTGGAGTAAGGGACTAGCGGGAGTTGCCGAGCAGTACTTC
>TRBJ2-7|.|.|TRBV11-3
CASSRRTASYEQYF
TGTGCCAGCAGCCGAAGGACAGCCTCCTACGAGCAGTACTTC
>TRBJ1-1|.|once|TRBV15
CATSRGSGMAEAEAFF
TGTGCCACCAGCAGAGGTTCGGGAATGGCTGAGGCAGAAGCTTTCTTT